Sequencing of this TCR beta chain was carried out in a study of metastatic and nonmetastatic thyroid tumors. Study outcomes and limitations: Reportedly, malignant thyroid tumors had significantly higher TCR beta diversity than benign nodules, in blood and tumor.

Patients had received no treatment of any kind before thyroid surgery. Concerning this clone: Its target is not known.

The CDR3 covers 13 residues. V was shortened by 6 bases and J by 6 bases, with 15 bases between the two germline ends. CDR1 MNHNS and CDR2 SASEGT come from the germline V gene. TCRdb re-called the PCR reads via MiXCR. This sample has around 40,000 clones, with about 18% found just once. The sequenced sample was blood. This receptor was obtained from a male donor with papillary thyroid cancer or a benign thyroid nodule (not recorded which). Some clones in this sample may be carry-over from other donors' samples. The chain is built from TRBV6-1 and TRBJ2-7; D remains ambiguous. The CDR3 sequence: CASRRYPWGEQYF. DNA for the CDR3: TGTGCCAGCAGGAGGTACCCGTGGGGCGAGCAGTACTTC.